This is a list of T cell receptor beta chains from one sample in a study of blood T cell repertoires in COVID-19. Assay: immunoSEQ multiplex PCR; the TCRdb copy retains only in-frame clones and omits some. The sample shows around 150,000 clones, 60% to 85% of them seen only once. Material for sequencing was peripheral blood. The receptors were sampled from a man aged 65 to 85 with acute or convalescent COVID-19. CDR3s include the opening cysteine and the closing phenylalanine or tryptophan. The order of the fields is V gene, clone size, J gene, D gene, CDR3 DNA, CDR3 protein. A D gene is named only where the DNA matches it firmly. A clone size is listed for some rows: how often the clone was seen (once, few, many), or a class if it is expanded.

>TRBV29-1|.|TRBJ2-3|.
TGCAGCGAGGCAGGGTCGGAGAGCACAGATACGCAGTATTTT
CSEAGSESTDTQYF
>TRBV12-3/TRBV12-4|.|TRBJ2-4|.
TGTGCCAGCAGTCCTCTAGCCAAAAACATTCAGTACTTC
CASSPLAKNIQYF
>TRBV27|.|TRBJ1-6|.
TGTGCCAGCAGTCCGACAGGAGCGCGCAGCTCCTATAATTCACCCCTCCACTTT
CASSPTGARSSYNSPLHF
>TRBV7-9|.|TRBJ2-3|TRBD2
TGTGCCAGCAGCCTAGCGGGGGGGAACACAGATACGCAGTATTTT
CASSLAGGNTDTQYF
>TRBV4-1|.|TRBJ1-4|TRBD1
TGCGCCAGCAGCCAAGATCTAACGGGACAGAAACTGTTTTTT
CASSQDLTGQKLFF
>TRBV5-6|.|TRBJ2-7|.
TGTGCCAGCAGCACAAGGACTGTTCGTTTCTACGAGCAGTACTTC
CASSTRTVRFYEQYF
>TRBV29-1|.|TRBJ2-1|TRBD2
TGCAGCGTTGAGGGTTTTCTAGGGACTAGCGGGGGGGAAACCTACAATGAGCAGTTCTTC
CSVEGFLGTSGGETYNEQFF
>TRBV6-6|few|TRBJ1-1|.
TGTGCCAGCAGTTCGGGGGGGCGTCTCACTGAAGCTTTCTTT
CASSSGGRLTEAFF
>TRBV28|.|TRBJ2-3|.
TGTGCCATGCACGGAGCCCAACCCCCACGTGCTAGCACAGATACGCAGTATTTT
CAMHGAQPPRASTDTQYF
>TRBV13|.|TRBJ2-5|TRBD1
TGTGCCAGCAGCTTAAATAGCGGACAGGGGGAGACCCAGTACTTC
CASSLNSGQGETQYF
>TRBV25-1|.|TRBJ1-2|.
TGTGCCAGCAGTCCACAGGGCCGACTTAACTATGGCTACACCTTC
CASSPQGRLNYGYTF
>TRBV11-2|once|TRBJ1-1|.
TGTGCCAGCAGCTTAGACGGGGGAGACACTGAAGCTTTCTTT
CASSLDGGDTEAFF
>TRBV7-6|few|TRBJ2-1|TRBD2
TGTGCCAGCAGCTTTGGCGGGGGGCTGGTCAATGAGCAGTTCTTC
CASSFGGGLVNEQFF
>TRBV29-1|.|TRBJ1-2|.
TGCAGCGTTGTCGGACAACAAAACTATGGCTACACCTTC
CSVVGQQNYGYTF
>TRBV7-9|.|TRBJ1-4|.
TGTGCCAGCAGCTTATCGGGATTTAATGAAAAACTGTTTTTT
CASSLSGFNEKLFF
>TRBV19|.|TRBJ2-3|TRBD2
TGTGCCACTAGGACTAGCGGGGGTGATACGCAGTATTTT
CATRTSGGDTQYF
>TRBV9|.|TRBJ2-2|.
TGTGCCAGCAGCGTAGTTCAGGGAGGCGCCGGGGAGCTGTTTTTT
CASSVVQGGAGELFF
>TRBV2|.|TRBJ1-1|.
TGTGCCAGCAGTGATTGGGACTCCATGAACACTGAAGCTTTCTTT
CASSDWDSMNTEAFF
>TRBV5-4|.|TRBJ1-2|TRBD1
TGTGCCAGCAGCTTGAAGGGGACAGGGAACTATGGCTACACCTTC
CASSLKGTGNYGYTF
>TRBV13|.|TRBJ1-5|.
TGTGCCAGCAGCTTAGCAGGGCAGGATCAGCCCCAGCATTTT
CASSLAGQDQPQHF
>TRBV18|.|TRBJ1-1|.
TGTGCCAGCTCACCACTTGGCCTCGGGGGGAGTACTGAAGCTTTCTTT
CASSPLGLGGSTEAFF
>TRBV27|.|TRBJ1-5|.
TGTGCCAGCAGTCCAGCCCTGGGGCGGGATAGCAATCAGCCCCAGCATTTT
CASSPALGRDSNQPQHF
>TRBV11-3|.|TRBJ2-7|TRBD1
TGTGCCAGCAGCTTAGGGGACAGGGCGATAACATACGAGCAGTACTTC
CASSLGDRAITYEQYF